The 7 T cell receptor beta chains reported below all come from one sample, sequenced in a study of T cell responses to AZD1222 COVID-19 vaccine (dated by TCRdb to 2020 to 2023). The sample's time point, from its label and the paper: baseline before first vaccination. The protocol used for the library was the immunoSEQ multiplex PCR assay. TCRdb's version of the immuneACCESS table is confined to in-frame rearrangements and falls short of the full clone set. An unresolved V gene accounts for under half of the shortfall where checked; the remainder is of unknown origin. The sample table records about 130,000 clones; roughly 93% of these occur just once. The top ten hold roughly 1% of the sample. This material consisted of peripheral blood, taken on day 0 of AZD1222 vaccination. These receptors originate from an adult in good health.

The chain recombines TRBV7-9 with TRBJ1-4; the D gene is possibly TRBD1 (5 bases). Trimming removed 1 base at V and 3 bases at J, with 9 bases between. The CDR3 has 15 residues. The germline V gene has CDR1 SEHNR and CDR2 FQNEAQ (reference sequence). The CDR3 DNA sequence: TGTGCCAGCAGCTTAGGGGGACTCTCTAATGAAAAACTGTTTTTT. Its translation: CASSLGGLSNEKLFF.

The gene calls are TRBV7-8 and TRBJ1-3, with D possibly being TRBD1 (5 bases). The germline V gene has CDR1 SGHVS and CDR2 FQNEAQ. The V end was cut by 5 bases, the J end by 2 bases, with 19 bases between. CDR3 size: 17 residues. In DNA, the CDR3 is TGTGCCAGCAGCCCTAGGAGGGGAAACAGCCCTGGAAACACCATATATTTT. Translated: CASSPRRGNSPGNTIYF.

The chain couples TRBV27 to TRBJ2-1; TRBD2 might be the D (5 bases). V shed 5 bases and J shed 4 bases, with 18 bases lying between them. Germline loops: CDR1 MNHEY, CDR2 SMNVEV (reference sequence). CDR3 length: 16 residues. This CDR3 reads CASSKGSPTGYNEQFF. The CDR3 nucleotides are TGTGCCAGCAGTAAAGGGAGTCCCACCGGGTACAATGAGCAGTTCTTC.

The CDR3 loop reads CASSPSTSGGETQYF. CDR3 nucleotide sequence: TGTGCCAGCAGCCCATCGACTAGCGGGGGTGAGACCCAGTACTTC. The chain combines TRBV5-5 with TRBJ2-5; 12 nucleotides line up with TRBD2. CDR1 is SGHKS, CDR2 YYEKEE, per germline (reference sequence). J lost 5 bases, V lost 4 bases, and 6 bases had no gene match. The CDR3 has 15 amino acids. Drawing the rest from reference TRBV5-5 and TRBJ2-5, the complete variable domain is DAGVTQSPTHLIKTRGQQVTLRCSPISGHKSVSWYQQVLGQGPQFIFQYYEKEERGRGNFPDRFSARQFPNYSSELNVNALLLGDSALYLCASSPSTSGGETQYFGPGTRLLVL.

The V and J genes are TRBV7-2 and TRBJ2-7; D ambiguous. The length of the CDR3 is 12 residues. The germline gives CDR1 SGHTA, CDR2 FQGNSA. The V end lost 2 bases, the J end lost 3 bases, and 5 bases lay between the germline ends. Here the CDR3 DNA reads TGTGCCAGCAGCTTATCGGGCTACGAGCAGTACTTC. This gives the protein CASSLSGYEQYF.

The V gene is TRBV6-5, the J gene TRBJ2-3; 9 bases map to TRBD2. The ends lost 5 bases at V and 5 bases at J; junction bases unmatched: 8. Germline lookup yields CDR1 MNHEY and CDR2 SVGAGI. The CDR3 spans 15 residues. The CDR3 sequence is CASSLAGSRRDTQYF. The DNA for the CDR3 is TGTGCCAGCAGTCTAGCGGGGTCTCGGAGAGATACGCAGTATTTT.

This clone appeared a few times. This chain links TRBV9 with TRBJ2-5, with D possibly called TRBD1 or TRBD2 (5 bases each). This CDR3 has 16 amino acids. Germline V gene lookup returns CDR1 SGDLS and CDR2 YYNGEE. The V and J ends lost 3 bases and 0 bases respectively, with 15 bases between them. The CDR3 spells CASSAAWGKYQETQYF. CDR3 bases: TGTGCCAGCAGCGCCGCTTGGGGGAAGTACCAAGAGACCCAGTACTTC.